Listed below are T cell receptor beta chains from one sample, sequenced in a study of OX40 agonist ivuxolimab in advanced cancers. Only in-frame clones appear in the TCRdb table, and some are missing; sequencing was by immunoSEQ multiplex PCR. Among fewer than 100,000 clones listed, about 91% were seen once. The input for sequencing was CD4+ or CD8+ T cells sorted from blood, taken in a trial of the OX40 agonist ivuxolimab. The source is an adult with an advanced solid tumor such as melanoma, head and neck, liver or kidney cancer. Both conserved end residues are part of each CDR3. A D gene is named only where the DNA matches it firmly. Part of the rows lack a size; the others show once, few, many or a class for expanded clones.

NA | TRBD1 | TRBJ1-1 | TRBV18 | CASSPLTGDTEAFF | TGTGCCAGCTCACCACTTACAGGGGACACTGAAGCTTTCTTT
NA | NA | TRBJ1-6 | TRBV10-2 | CASSAARGAFNSPLHF | TGCGCCAGCAGTGCCGCCAGGGGCGCCTTCAATTCACCCCTCCACTTT
NA | TRBD1 | TRBJ2-1 | TRBV2 | CASRGDRANEQFF | TGTGCCAGCAGAGGGGACAGGGCCAATGAGCAGTTCTTC
NA | NA | TRBJ2-2 | TRBV11-2 | CASSLVVAGELFF | TGTGCCAGCAGCTTAGTTGTGGCCGGGGAGCTGTTTTTT
NA | NA | TRBJ2-7 | TRBV2 | CASSGETYEQYF | TGTGCCAGCAGTGGGGAAACCTACGAGCAGTACTTC
NA | NA | TRBJ2-6 | TRBV7-8 | CASSPVSGANVLTF | TGTGCCAGCAGCCCGGTCTCTGGGGCCAACGTCCTGACTTTC
NA | NA | TRBJ1-2 | TRBV18 | CASSPRLQLNYGYTF | TGTGCCAGCTCACCACGACTTCAGCTAAACTATGGCTACACCTTC
NA | TRBD1 | TRBJ2-4 | TRBV19 | CASSIDRGKNIQYF | TGTGCCAGTAGTATCGACAGGGGGAAAAACATTCAGTACTTC
NA | TRBD1 | TRBJ1-1 | TRBV5-1 | CASSVRQGPNTEAFF | TGCGCCAGCAGCGTGCGACAGGGACCTAACACTGAAGCTTTCTTT
NA | NA | TRBJ1-1 | TRBV29-1 | CSVESGGPRADAFF | TGCAGCGTTGAATCGGGCGGCCCGAGGGCTGACGCTTTCTTT
NA | TRBD2 | TRBJ2-1 | TRBV28 | CASSLLAGSSYNEQFF | TGTGCCAGCAGTTTACTAGCGGGGAGCTCCTACAATGAGCAGTTCTTC
NA | TRBD1 | TRBJ1-2 | TRBV5-5 | CASSSGTGDYGYTF | TGTGCCAGCAGCTCAGGGACAGGGGACTATGGCTACACCTTC
NA | NA | TRBJ2-5 | TRBV7-2 | CASSLNPVGTQYF | TGTGCCAGCAGCTTAAATCCAGTAGGGACCCAGTACTTC
NA | NA | TRBJ2-1 | TRBV7-3 | CASSLIGSASATNNEQFF | TGTGCCAGCAGCTTAATAGGGTCGGCTAGCGCTACCAACAATGAGCAGTTCTTC
once | NA | TRBJ2-4 | TRBV7-2 | CASSLGANQYF | TGTGCCAGCAGCTTAGGGGCAAATCAGTACTTC
NA | NA | TRBJ2-4 | TRBV30 | CAWSVRGARAKNIQYF | TGTGCCTGGAGTGTACGGGGGGCTCGAGCCAAAAACATTCAGTACTTC
NA | NA | TRBJ2-3 | TRBV7-9 | CASSPGGSTDTQYF | TGTGCCAGCAGCCCCGGGGGATCCACAGATACGCAGTATTTT
NA | NA | TRBJ1-2 | TRBV20-1 | CSARGYYGYTF | TGCAGTGCTAGAGGCTACTATGGCTACACCTTC
NA | TRBD2 | TRBJ2-1 | TRBV7-3 | CASSLYASGRLGGEQFF | TGTGCCAGCAGCTTATACGCTAGCGGGAGGTTAGGGGGTGAGCAGTTCTTC
NA | TRBD1 | TRBJ1-1 | TRBV5-1 | CASTQETGGTEAFF | TGCGCCAGCACCCAGGAGACAGGGGGCACTGAAGCTTTCTTT
NA | NA | TRBJ1-6 | TRBV6-5 | CASSYRLRGFSPLHF | TGTGCCAGCAGTTACCGTCTCCGGGGATTTTCACCCCTCCACTTT
NA | NA | TRBJ2-3 | TRBV29-1 | CSVDTDTQYF | TGCAGCGTTGACACAGATACGCAGTATTTT
NA | NA | TRBJ2-1 | TRBV10-1 | CASSEVENNEQFF | TGCGCCAGCAGTGAGGTAGAAAACAATGAGCAGTTCTTC
NA | TRBD2 | TRBJ2-3 | TRBV27 | CASSWRGTSIRDTQYF | TGTGCCAGCAGTTGGAGGGGGACTAGCATTAGGGATACGCAGTATTTT
NA | TRBD1 | TRBJ1-1 | TRBV2 | CASSVDTGGFTEAFF | TGTGCCAGCAGTGTGGATACAGGGGGCTTCACTGAAGCTTTCTTT
NA | TRBD1 | TRBJ2-1 | TRBV19 | CASSIGGPGQGLHNEQFF | TGTGCCAGTAGTATCGGGGGGCCGGGACAGGGGCTCCACAATGAGCAGTTCTTC
NA | TRBD1 | TRBJ1-6 | TRBV30 | CAWSGGDRGVYNSPLHF | TGTGCCTGGTCAGGGGGAGACCGAGGGGTTTATAATTCACCCCTCCACTTT
NA | TRBD1 | TRBJ2-2 | TRBV4-1 | CASSHKGASVDGELFF | TGCGCCAGCAGCCATAAGGGGGCCAGCGTTGACGGGGAGCTGTTTTTT